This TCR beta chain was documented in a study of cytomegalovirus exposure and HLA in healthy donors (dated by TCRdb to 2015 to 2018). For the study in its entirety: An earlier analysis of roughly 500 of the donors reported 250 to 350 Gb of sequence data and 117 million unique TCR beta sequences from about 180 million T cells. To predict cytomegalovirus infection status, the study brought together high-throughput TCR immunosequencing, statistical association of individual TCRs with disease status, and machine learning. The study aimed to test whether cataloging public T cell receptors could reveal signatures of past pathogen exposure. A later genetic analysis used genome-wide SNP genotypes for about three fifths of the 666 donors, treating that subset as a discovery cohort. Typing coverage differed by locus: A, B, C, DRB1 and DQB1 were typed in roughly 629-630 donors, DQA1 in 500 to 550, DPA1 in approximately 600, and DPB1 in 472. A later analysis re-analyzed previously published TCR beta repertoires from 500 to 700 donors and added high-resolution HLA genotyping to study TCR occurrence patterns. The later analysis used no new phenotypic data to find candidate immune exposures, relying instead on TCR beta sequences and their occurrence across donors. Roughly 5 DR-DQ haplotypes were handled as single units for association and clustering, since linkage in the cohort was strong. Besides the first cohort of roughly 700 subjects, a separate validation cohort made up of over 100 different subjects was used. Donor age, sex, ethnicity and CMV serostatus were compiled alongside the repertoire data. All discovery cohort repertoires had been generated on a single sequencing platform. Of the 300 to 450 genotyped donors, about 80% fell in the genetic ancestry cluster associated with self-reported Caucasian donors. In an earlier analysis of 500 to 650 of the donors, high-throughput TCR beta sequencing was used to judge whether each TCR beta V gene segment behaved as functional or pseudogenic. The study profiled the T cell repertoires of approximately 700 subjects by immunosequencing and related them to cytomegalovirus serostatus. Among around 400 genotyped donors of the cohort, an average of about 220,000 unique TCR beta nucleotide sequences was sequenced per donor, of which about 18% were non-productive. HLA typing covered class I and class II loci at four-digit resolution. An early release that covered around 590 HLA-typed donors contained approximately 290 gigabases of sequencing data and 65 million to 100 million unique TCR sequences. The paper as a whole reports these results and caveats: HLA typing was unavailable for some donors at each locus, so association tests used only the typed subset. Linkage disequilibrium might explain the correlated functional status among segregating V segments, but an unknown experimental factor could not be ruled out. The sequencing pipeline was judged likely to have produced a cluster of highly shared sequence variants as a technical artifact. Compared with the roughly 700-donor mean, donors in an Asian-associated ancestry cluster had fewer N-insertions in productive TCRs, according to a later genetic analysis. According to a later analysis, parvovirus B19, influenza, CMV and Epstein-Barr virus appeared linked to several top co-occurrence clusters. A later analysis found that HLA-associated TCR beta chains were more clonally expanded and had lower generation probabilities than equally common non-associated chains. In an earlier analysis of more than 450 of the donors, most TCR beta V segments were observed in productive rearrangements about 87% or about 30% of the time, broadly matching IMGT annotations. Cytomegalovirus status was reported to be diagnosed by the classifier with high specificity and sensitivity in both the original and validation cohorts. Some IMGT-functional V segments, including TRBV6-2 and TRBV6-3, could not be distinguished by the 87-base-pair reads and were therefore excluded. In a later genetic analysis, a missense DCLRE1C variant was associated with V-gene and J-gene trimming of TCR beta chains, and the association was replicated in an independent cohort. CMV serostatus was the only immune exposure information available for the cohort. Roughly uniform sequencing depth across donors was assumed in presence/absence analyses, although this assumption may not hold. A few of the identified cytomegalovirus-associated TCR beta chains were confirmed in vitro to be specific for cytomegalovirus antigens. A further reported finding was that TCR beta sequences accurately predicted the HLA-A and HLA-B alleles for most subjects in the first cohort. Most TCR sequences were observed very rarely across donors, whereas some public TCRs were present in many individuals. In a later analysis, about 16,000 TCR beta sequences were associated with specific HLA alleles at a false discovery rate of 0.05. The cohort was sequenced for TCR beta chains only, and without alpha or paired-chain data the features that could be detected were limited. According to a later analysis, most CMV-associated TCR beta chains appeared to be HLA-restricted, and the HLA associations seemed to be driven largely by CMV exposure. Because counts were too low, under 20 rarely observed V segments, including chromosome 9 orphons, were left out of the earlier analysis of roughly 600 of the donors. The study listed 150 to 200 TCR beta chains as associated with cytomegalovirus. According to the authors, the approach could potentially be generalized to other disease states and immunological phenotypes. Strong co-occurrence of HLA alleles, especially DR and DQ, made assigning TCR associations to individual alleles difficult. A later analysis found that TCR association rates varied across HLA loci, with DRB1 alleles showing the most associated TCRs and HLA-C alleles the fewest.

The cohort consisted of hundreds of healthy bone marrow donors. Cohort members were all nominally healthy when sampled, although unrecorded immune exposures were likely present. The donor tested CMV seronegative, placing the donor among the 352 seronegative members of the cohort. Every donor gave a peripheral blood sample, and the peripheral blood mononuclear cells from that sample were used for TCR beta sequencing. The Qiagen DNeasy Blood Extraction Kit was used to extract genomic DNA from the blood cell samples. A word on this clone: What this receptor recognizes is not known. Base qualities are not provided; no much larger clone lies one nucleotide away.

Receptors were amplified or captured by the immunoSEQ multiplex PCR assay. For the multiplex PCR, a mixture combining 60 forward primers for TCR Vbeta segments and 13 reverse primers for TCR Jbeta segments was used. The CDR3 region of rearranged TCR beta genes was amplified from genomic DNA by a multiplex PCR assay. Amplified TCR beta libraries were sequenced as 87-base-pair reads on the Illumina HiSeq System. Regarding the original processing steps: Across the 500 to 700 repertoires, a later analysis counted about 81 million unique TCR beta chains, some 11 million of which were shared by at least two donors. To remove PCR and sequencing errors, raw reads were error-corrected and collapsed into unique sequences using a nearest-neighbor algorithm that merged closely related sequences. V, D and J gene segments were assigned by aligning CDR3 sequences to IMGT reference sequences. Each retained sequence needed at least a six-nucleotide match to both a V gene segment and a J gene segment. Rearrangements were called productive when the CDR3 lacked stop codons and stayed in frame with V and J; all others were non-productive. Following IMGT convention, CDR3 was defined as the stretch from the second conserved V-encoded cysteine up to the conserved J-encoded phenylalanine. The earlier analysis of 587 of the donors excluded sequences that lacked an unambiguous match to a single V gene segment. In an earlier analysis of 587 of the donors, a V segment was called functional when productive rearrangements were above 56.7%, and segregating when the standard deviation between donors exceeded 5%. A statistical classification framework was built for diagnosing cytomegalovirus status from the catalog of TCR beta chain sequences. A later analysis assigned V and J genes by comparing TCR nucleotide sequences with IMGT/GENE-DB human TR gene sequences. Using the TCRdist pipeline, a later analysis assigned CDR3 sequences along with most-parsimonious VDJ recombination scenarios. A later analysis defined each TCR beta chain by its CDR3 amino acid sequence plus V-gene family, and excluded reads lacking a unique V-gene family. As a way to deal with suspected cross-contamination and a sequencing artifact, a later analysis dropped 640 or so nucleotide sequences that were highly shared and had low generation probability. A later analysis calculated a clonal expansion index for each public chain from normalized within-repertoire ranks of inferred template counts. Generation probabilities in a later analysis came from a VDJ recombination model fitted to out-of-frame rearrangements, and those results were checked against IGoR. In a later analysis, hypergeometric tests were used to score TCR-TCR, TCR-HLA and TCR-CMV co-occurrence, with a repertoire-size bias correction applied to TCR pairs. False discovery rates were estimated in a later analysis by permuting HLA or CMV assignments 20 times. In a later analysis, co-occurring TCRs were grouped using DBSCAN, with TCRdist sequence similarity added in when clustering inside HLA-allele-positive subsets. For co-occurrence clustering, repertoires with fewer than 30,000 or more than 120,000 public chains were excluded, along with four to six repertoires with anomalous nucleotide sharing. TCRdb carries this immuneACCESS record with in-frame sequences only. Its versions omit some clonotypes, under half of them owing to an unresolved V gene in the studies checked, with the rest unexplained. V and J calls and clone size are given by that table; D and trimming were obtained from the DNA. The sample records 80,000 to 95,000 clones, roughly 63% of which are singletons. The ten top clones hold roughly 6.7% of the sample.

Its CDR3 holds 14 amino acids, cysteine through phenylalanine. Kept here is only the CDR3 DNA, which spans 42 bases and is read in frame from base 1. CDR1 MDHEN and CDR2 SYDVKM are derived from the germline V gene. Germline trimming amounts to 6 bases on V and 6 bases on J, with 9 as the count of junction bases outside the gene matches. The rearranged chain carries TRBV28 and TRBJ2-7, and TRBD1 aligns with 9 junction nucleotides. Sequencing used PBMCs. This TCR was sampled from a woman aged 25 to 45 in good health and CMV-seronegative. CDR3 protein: CASRPGTGTSEQYF. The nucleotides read TGTGCCAGCAGACCCGGGACAGGGACGTCCGAGCAGTACTTC.